These T cell receptor beta chains were read from a single sample in a study of a mutant IDH1 vaccine in newly diagnosed glioma. Only in-frame clones appear in the TCRdb table, and some are missing; sequencing was by immunoSEQ multiplex PCR. The table records tens of thousands of clones, roughly nine tenths of them present only once. Their target antigens are unknown. The sample in question was PBMCs, obtained from a glioma patient whose treatment included an IDH1 peptide vaccine. The receptors come from a woman between 45 and 60 years old with glioma. Each CDR3 is given with its conserved first and last residue. Fields, in order: CDR3 DNA, CDR3 protein, J gene, D gene, V gene, clone size. The D gene is left open where the match is weak. Clone size is given for some rows only: seen once, a few or many times, or a class if the clone is expanded.

CDR3 DNA: TGTGCCTGGAAATTTTTCGGCACCGGGGAGCTGTTTTTT
CDR3 protein: CAWKFFGTGELFF
J gene: TRBJ2-2
D gene: .
V gene: TRBV30
clone size: .

CDR3 DNA: TGTGCCAGCAGCGGAGGAGCCTCTGGGGCCAACGTCCTGACTTTC
CDR3 protein: CASSGGASGANVLTF
J gene: TRBJ2-6
D gene: .
V gene: TRBV5-5
clone size: .

CDR3 DNA: TGCGCCAGCAGCCAAGCAGGGCTAGCGAGTAGCACAGATACGCAGTATTTT
CDR3 protein: CASSQAGLASSTDTQYF
J gene: TRBJ2-3
D gene: .
V gene: TRBV4-1
clone size: .

CDR3 DNA: TGTGCCAGCAGTTCTTTAGACGCGCCAGCCAAAAACATTCAGTACTTC
CDR3 protein: CASSSLDAPAKNIQYF
J gene: TRBJ2-4
D gene: .
V gene: TRBV27
clone size: .

CDR3 DNA: TGTGCCAGCAGCCAAGAGGGAGCTAGCGGAGGGGAGACCCAGTACTTC
CDR3 protein: CASSQEGASGGETQYF
J gene: TRBJ2-5
D gene: TRBD2
V gene: TRBV4-2
clone size: .

CDR3 DNA: TGTGCCAGCAGCCAAGATGGGGGGTATCGGGAGACCCAGTACTTC
CDR3 protein: CASSQDGGYRETQYF
J gene: TRBJ2-5
D gene: .
V gene: TRBV4-2
clone size: .

CDR3 DNA: TGTGCCAGCAGCGAACTCAGGCAGTATGGCTACACCTTC
CDR3 protein: CASSELRQYGYTF
J gene: TRBJ1-2
D gene: .
V gene: TRBV11-2
clone size: .

CDR3 DNA: TGTGCCAGCAGCTCGGTGACGGAGGGTTCCTACGAGCAGTACTTC
CDR3 protein: CASSSVTEGSYEQYF
J gene: TRBJ2-7
D gene: .
V gene: TRBV11-2
clone size: .

CDR3 DNA: TGTGCCATCAGTTCGGGACCGTCCGGGGTTTCCTACGAGCAGTACTTC
CDR3 protein: CAISSGPSGVSYEQYF
J gene: TRBJ2-7
D gene: .
V gene: TRBV10-3
clone size: .

CDR3 DNA: TGTGCCAGCAGCATGGACAGCAGCTCCTACGAGCAGTACTTC
CDR3 protein: CASSMDSSSYEQYF
J gene: TRBJ2-7
D gene: .
V gene: TRBV5-4
clone size: .

CDR3 DNA: TGTGCCTGGAGTCTGCCCAATGGTCCAGATACGCAGTATTTT
CDR3 protein: CAWSLPNGPDTQYF
J gene: TRBJ2-3
D gene: .
V gene: TRBV30
clone size: once

CDR3 DNA: TGCGCCAGCAGCAGGGACGGAAAGAACACCGGGGAGCTGTTTTTT
CDR3 protein: CASSRDGKNTGELFF
J gene: TRBJ2-2
D gene: .
V gene: TRBV5-1
clone size: few

CDR3 DNA: TGTGCCAGCAGCTTGGCCTTCGGTGTGAGGGATGAGCAGTTCTTC
CDR3 protein: CASSLAFGVRDEQFF
J gene: TRBJ2-1
D gene: .
V gene: TRBV7-8
clone size: .

CDR3 DNA: TGTGCCAGCAGCTTGGACATCAGCTCCTACAATGAGCAGTTCTTC
CDR3 protein: CASSLDISSYNEQFF
J gene: TRBJ2-1
D gene: .
V gene: TRBV7-9
clone size: .

CDR3 DNA: TGTGCCAGCCACACGCCCCGACGGGTTGAAGCTTTCTTT
CDR3 protein: CASHTPRRVEAFF
J gene: TRBJ1-1
D gene: .
V gene: TRBV6-5
clone size: .

CDR3 DNA: TGTGCCAGCAGCGGGGCTAGCGGGACCACCGGGGAGCTGTTTTTT
CDR3 protein: CASSGASGTTGELFF
J gene: TRBJ2-2
D gene: TRBD2
V gene: TRBV9
clone size: .